These 9 T cell receptor beta chains were all obtained from the same sample, sequenced in a study of breast tumors, draining lymph nodes, adjacent tissues. TCRdb redid the calling of the multiplex PCR reads with MiXCR, one entry per CDR3 protein. The sample lists approximately 130,000 distinct CDR3 sequences, less than 25% occurring once. The lymph nodes were axillary draining lymph nodes from breast cancer patients. The sequenced material came from axillary lymph node tissue. The receptors here all came from a female donor with breast cancer. Some clones in this sample may be carry-over from other donors' samples.

This clonotype was counted many times. This chain uses TRBV18 with TRBJ1-5; no reliable D call. Germline CDR1 reads KGHSH; CDR2 reads LQKENI. V lost 2 bases and J lost 1, with 9 bases in between. The CDR3 spans 15 residues. The CDR3 DNA reads TGTGCCAGCTCACCAACGGCACTAAGCAATCAGCCCCAGCATTTT. It translates to CASSPTALSNQPQHF. The whole variable domain, filled in from reference TRBV18 and TRBJ1-5, reads NAGVMQNPRHLVRRRGQEARLRCSPMKGHSHVYWYRQLPEEGLKFMVYLQKENIIDESGMPKERFSAEFPKEGPSILRIQQVVRGDSAAYFCASSPTALSNQPQHFGDGTRLSIL.

Turning to this clonotype: This may be a read error: a much more frequent sequence differs by one nucleotide. The rearrangement uses TRBV7-3 and TRBJ2-1; TRBD1 aligns across 12 bases. This CDR3 has 15 amino acids. Germline CDR1 is SGHTA and CDR2 is FQGTGA. CDR3 residues: CASSSPGQGAGERFF. DNA for the CDR3: TGTGCCAGCAGCTCGCCGGGACAGGGGGCTGGGGAGCGGTTCTTC.

This clonotype has at least ten counts. The chain carries TRBV12-3 or TRBV12-4 and TRBJ2-5, with 10 bases that match TRBD1. This CDR3 region has 17 residues. Unmatched junction bases numbered 10, after V lost 2 bases and J lost 4 bases. Here the CDR3 reads CASSLRGTGVVGETQYF. The CDR3 DNA reads as TGTGCCAGCAGTTTAAGGGGGACAGGGGTCGTAGGAGAGACCCAGTACTTC.

This chain links TRBV7-3 with TRBJ1-1, with TRBD1 as a possible D gene (5 bases). CDR1 and CDR2 (germline): SGHTA, FQGTGA. V was trimmed by 1 base and J by 7 bases, leaving 16 bases between them. CDR3 length equals 15 residues. CDR3 amino acids: CASSLIGGDGGEAFF. The CDR3 bases are TGTGCCAGCAGCTTAATCGGGGGGGACGGCGGTGAAGCTTTCTTT. The entire variable domain, with the rest obtained from reference TRBV7-3 and TRBJ1-1, is as follows: GAGVSQTPSNKVTEKGKYVELRCDPISGHTALYWYRQSLGQGPEFLIYFQGTGAADDSGLPNDRFFAVRPEGSVSTLKIQRTERGDSAVYLCASSLIGGDGGEAFFGQGTRLTVV.

This clonotype was observed at least ten times. The chain uses TRBV12-3 or TRBV12-4 and TRBJ2-1; 14 nucleotides align to TRBD2. Trimming at V came to 5 bases and at J to 7 bases, leaving 7 bases not matched to a gene. The CDR3 spans 16 residues. The chain's CDR3 is CASSAGLAGARNEQFF. DNA of the CDR3: TGTGCCAGCAGTGCGGGACTAGCGGGAGCAAGAAATGAGCAGTTCTTC.

The sample holds many counts of this clonotype. The chain employs TRBV6-2 or TRBV6-3 and TRBJ2-3; no clear D. This CDR3 comprises 13 residues. The V end lost 6 bases, the J end lost 1 base, and 8 bases lay between the germline ends. Germline CDR1 and CDR2: MNHEY and SVGEGT. For the CDR3, the DNA is TGTGCCAGCAGCCTCATGGGCACAGATACGCAGTATTTT. Amino acid sequence: CASSLMGTDTQYF.

In the case of this clonotype: This sequence may be a read error, since a much larger clone differs from it by one base. The gene calls are TRBV10-2 and TRBJ2-2; maybe TRBD2 (5 bases). The CDR3 extends over 16 amino acids. Trimming took 8 bases from V and 0 from J, leaving 16 bases between them. In germline, CDR1 is WSHSY, CDR2 SAAADI. CDR3 bases: TGCGCCAGCGGGAGAATGGCGGGTTCGAACACCGGGGAGCTGTTTTTT. Protein product: CASGRMAGSNTGELFF.

In regard to this clonotype: A much larger clone lies one base from this, so it may be a read error. The chain joins TRBV30 to TRBJ2-7; D remains unclear. Per the germline V gene, CDR1 is GTSNPN and CDR2 is SVGIG (reference sequence). This CDR3 region has 11 residues. The V end was cut by 5 bases, the J end by 2 bases, with 7 bases between. CDR3 sequence reads: CAWVRAYEQYF. CDR3 DNA sequence: TGTGCCTGGGTTAGAGCCTACGAGCAGTACTTC.

The V gene is TRBV3-1, the J gene TRBJ1-3; D remains ambiguous. Germline assignment: CDR1 LGHDT and CDR2 YNNKEL (reference sequence). This CDR3 has 15 amino acids. V was shortened by 0 bases and J by 1 base, with 7 bases between the two germline ends. CDR3 region: CASSQELGSGNTIYF. The CDR3 DNA reads TGTGCCAGCAGCCAAGAGTTAGGGTCTGGAAACACCATATATTTT.